The 5 T cell receptor beta chains listed next were all sequenced from one sample in a study of blood T cell repertoires in COVID-19. Repertoires were generated with immunoSEQ multiplex PCR, while TCRdb's copy carries only in-frame clones and drops some. The table lists 55,000 or so clones, 85% to 90% of them singletons. The sequenced material came from peripheral blood. The receptors shown here come from a man aged 60 to 69 with active COVID-19.

The chain employs TRBV11-3 and TRBJ2-3, with 13 bases matching TRBD2. After removal of 5 bases from V and 3 bases from J, the junction contained 8 bases not matched to a gene. The CDR3 covers 17 residues. Germline CDR1 reads SGHNT; CDR2 reads YENEEA. The CDR3 reads CASSAGLAGWGTDTQYF. In nucleotides, the CDR3 is TGTGCCAGCAGCGCGGGACTAGCGGGATGGGGAACAGATACGCAGTATTTT. The full variable domain, completed using reference TRBV11-3 and TRBJ2-3, is EAGVVQSPRYKIIEKKQPVAFWCNPISGHNTLYWYLQNLGQGPELLIRYENEEAVDDSQLPKDRFSAERLKGVDSTLKIQPAELGDSAVYLCASSAGLAGWGTDTQYFGPGTRLTVL.

The chain joins TRBV7-2 to TRBJ2-1; D possibly corresponds to TRBD1 (6 bases). The CDR3 length is 14 residues. V was pared by 3 bases and J by 8 bases, with 14 bases between. Germline CDR1 SGHTA, CDR2 FQGNSA. CDR3 sequence: CASSFARGVDEQFF. The DNA of the CDR3 is TGTGCCAGCAGCTTCGCCAGGGGAGTGGATGAGCAGTTCTTC.

The CDR3 loop is CASSGMTRVATYEQFF. Written as DNA, the CDR3 is TGCGCCAGCAGCGGAATGACTAGAGTAGCTACTTATGAGCAGTTCTTC. The genes are TRBV5-1 and TRBJ2-1; TRBD2 might be the D (6 bases). Trimming removed 4 bases from V and 8 bases from J, with 22 bases in between. Germline CDR1 SGHRS, CDR2 YFSETQ. The CDR3 is 16 residues long. Filled out from reference TRBV5-1 and TRBJ2-1, the complete variable domain reads KAGVTQTPRYLIKTRGQQVTLSCSPISGHRSVSWYQQTPGQGLQFLFEYFSETQRNKGNFPGRFSGRQFSNSRSEMNVSTLELGDSALYLCASSGMTRVATYEQFFGPGTRLTVL.

This chain's CDR3 is CASSVGLSDTQYF. The CDR3 DNA is TGTGCCAGCAGTGTCGGACTATCGGATACGCAGTATTTT. The chain joins TRBV2 to TRBJ2-3, with D perhaps matching TRBD2 (6 bases). The CDR3 has 13 amino acids. V lost 4 bases and J 6 bases, leaving 11 bases between the germline ends. Germline CDR1 reads SNHLY; CDR2 reads FYNNEI.

This clone was picked up one time. This chain uses TRBV7-8 with TRBJ2-1; TRBD1 agrees at 9 bases. Germline V gives CDR1 SGHVS, CDR2 FQNEAQ. This CDR3 has 15 residues. V gave up 1 base and J gave up 6 bases; unmatched junction bases: 4. The CDR3 region is CASSLGYRGRNEQFF. The DNA for the CDR3 is TGTGCCAGCAGCTTAGGATACAGGGGGCGCAATGAGCAGTTCTTC.